This is a list of T cell receptor beta chains from one sample in a study of cytomegalovirus exposure and HLA in healthy donors. Assay used: immunoSEQ multiplex PCR; TCRdb lists only in-frame clones, some missing. The table records roughly 150,000 clones, 81% of them present only once. The sample comprised PBMCs. The receptors here all came from a woman under 30 in good health and CMV-seronegative. Each CDR3 is given with its conserved first and last residue. The D gene is left open where the match is weak. Rows give clone size only sometimes, using once, few, many, or a class for an expanded clone.

TRBD1	.	TRBJ1-1	TRBV4-1	CASSQTGQVATEAFF	TGCGCCAGCAGCCAGACAGGACAGGTGGCCACTGAAGCTTTCTTT
TRBD2	once	TRBJ2-1	TRBV7-6	CASSPLPRGGRNEQFF	TGTGCCAGCAGCCCCCTCCCGCGGGGGGGCCGCAATGAGCAGTTCTTC
.	.	TRBJ2-2	TRBV6-1	CASSESDRLRTGELFF	TGTGCCAGCAGTGAGAGCGACAGGCTCCGGACCGGGGAGCTGTTTTTT
.	.	TRBJ1-2	TRBV5-1	CASSPGGGRSGYTF	TGCGCCAGCAGCCCCGGGGGGGGGCGGAGTGGCTACACCTTC
.	.	TRBJ2-7	TRBV9	CASSAPGLPWEQYF	TGTGCCAGCAGCGCGCCGGGACTCCCTTGGGAGCAGTACTTC
.	few	TRBJ2-2	TRBV4-1	CASSQGQATGELFF	TGCGCCAGCAGCCAAGGACAGGCTACCGGGGAGCTGTTTTTT
TRBD2	.	TRBJ2-7	TRBV5-4	CASSSNSGTSSYEQYF	TGTGCCAGCAGCTCGAATAGCGGGACGAGCTCCTACGAGCAGTACTTC
TRBD2	.	TRBJ2-3	TRBV6-5	CASSSLAGAGDTQYF	TGTGCCAGCAGTTCACTAGCGGGAGCTGGAGATACGCAGTATTTT
TRBD1	few	TRBJ2-7	TRBV25-1	CASSSRGYEQYF	TGTGCCAGTAGTTCCAGGGGGTACGAGCAGTACTTC
.	.	TRBJ2-7	TRBV15	CATSIGVGEQYF	TGTGCCACCAGCATAGGGGTCGGCGAGCAGTACTTC
TRBD1	.	TRBJ2-3	TRBV18	CASSLPTGGPDTQYF	TGTGCCAGCTCACTACCAACAGGGGGCCCAGATACGCAGTATTTT
TRBD2	few	TRBJ2-7	TRBV18	CASSLPTSGGYEQYF	TGTGCCAGCTCACTACCGACTAGCGGGGGTTACGAGCAGTACTTC
TRBD1	.	TRBJ1-5	TRBV6-1	CASRRQGASNQPQHF	TGTGCCAGCAGGAGACAGGGGGCGAGCAATCAGCCCCAGCATTTT
TRBD1	once	TRBJ2-1	TRBV27	CATSGQDRAYNEQFF	TGTGCCACATCGGGACAGGACCGAGCCTACAATGAGCAGTTCTTC
TRBD1	few	TRBJ1-1	TRBV10-1	CASGRQGSAEAFF	TGCGCCAGCGGCCGACAGGGATCGGCTGAAGCTTTCTTT
.	few	TRBJ1-4	TRBV4-1	CASSHRDKGEKLFF	TGCGCCAGCAGCCACCGGGACAAAGGTGAAAAACTGTTTTTT
.	.	TRBJ2-7	TRBV9	CASSVAAGPYEQYF	TGTGCCAGCAGCGTAGCTGCGGGGCCCTACGAGCAGTACTTC
.	.	TRBJ1-1	TRBV11-2	CASSRRKQGGGTEAFF	TGTGCCAGCAGCCGTCGAAAACAGGGAGGGGGCACTGAAGCTTTCTTT
.	.	TRBJ1-2	TRBV7-2	CASSRGQGYGYTF	TGTGCCAGCAGCCGAGGCCAGGGGTATGGCTACACCTTC
TRBD1	.	TRBJ1-6	TRBV5-6	CASSLFQGVDSPLHF	TGTGCCAGCAGCTTGTTCCAGGGGGTTGATTCACCCCTCCACTTT
.	.	TRBJ1-3	TRBV19	CATKQGEGGNTIYF	TGTGCCACCAAACAGGGCGAAGGTGGAAACACCATATATTTT
.	.	TRBJ1-5	TRBV5-6	CASSLDPDRNQPQHF	TGTGCCAGCAGCTTGGACCCGGACAGAAATCAGCCCCAGCATTTT
.	.	TRBJ1-4	TRBV6-1	CASSPGRLYEKLFF	TGTGCCAGCAGCCCCGGGAGACTGTACGAAAAACTGTTTTTT
TRBD1	.	TRBJ2-3	TRBV5-1	CASSYGQGTDTQYF	TGCGCCAGCAGCTACGGACAGGGAACAGATACGCAGTATTTT
TRBD1	.	TRBJ1-6	TRBV19	CASSMRTGVNHSPLHF	TGTGCCAGTAGTATGAGGACAGGGGTGAATCATTCACCCCTCCACTTT
TRBD2	.	TRBJ2-3	TRBV30	CAWSQGLASGDTQYF	TGTGCCTGGAGTCAAGGACTAGCGAGTGGGGATACGCAGTATTTT
TRBD2	.	TRBJ2-3	TRBV18	CASSTGTSGRDTQYF	TGTGCCAGCTCGACCGGGACTAGCGGGAGGGATACGCAGTATTTT
.	.	TRBJ1-5	TRBV19	CASSIGNSNQPQHF	TGTGCCAGTAGTATAGGTAATAGCAATCAGCCCCAGCATTTT
TRBD1	.	TRBJ1-3	TRBV7-3	CASSQTGFGGNTIYF	TGTGCCAGCAGCCAGACAGGGTTTGGTGGAAACACCATATATTTT
TRBD1	.	TRBJ1-1	TRBV7-3	CASSLRSTGGGANTEAFF	TGTGCCAGCAGCTTACGCAGCACAGGGGGCGGTGCGAACACTGAAGCTTTCTTT
.	.	TRBJ1-6	TRBV10-1	CASRDNRNSPLHF	TGCGCCAGCAGGGACAACCGAAATTCACCCCTCCACTTT
.	.	TRBJ2-5	TRBV19	CASSLAYGETQYF	TGTGCCAGTAGCCTAGCATACGGAGAGACCCAGTACTTC
.	.	TRBJ2-5	TRBV11-2	CASSRERSETQYF	TGTGCCAGCTCCCGGGAGCGGTCGGAGACCCAGTACTTC
TRBD1	few	TRBJ1-1	TRBV19	CASSMGTGTEAFF	TGTGCCAGTAGTATGGGGACAGGGACTGAAGCTTTCTTT
.	.	TRBJ2-3	TRBV28	CASSPRGTGTDTQYF	TGTGCCAGCAGTCCTAGGGGCACGGGCACAGATACGCAGTATTTT
TRBD1	once	TRBJ1-3	TRBV18	CASSPPTGTGRSGNTIYF	TGTGCCAGCTCACCACCCACGGGGACAGGGCGCTCTGGAAACACCATATATTTT